This TCR beta chain emerged from a study of OX40 agonist ivuxolimab in advanced cancers. Study-level background: Ivuxolimab was a fully human IgG2 agonistic monoclonal antibody targeting the costimulatory receptor OX40 (CD134). Prior anti-PD-1, anti-PD-L1 or anti-CTLA-4 therapy was permitted, and checkpoint inhibitors had been received by about 44% of dose-escalation patients. The paper describes the monotherapy dose-escalation part (N of about 54 patients) of the phase I trial of ivuxolimab. Peripheral TCRbeta sequencing aimed to test whether ivuxolimab altered TCR sequence diversity and caused clonal T-cell expansion. Partial responses were achieved by three dose-escalation patients, of whom one had hepatocellular carcinoma and two had cutaneous melanoma. Intravenous ivuxolimab was administered to patients every 2 weeks at six dose levels: 0.01, 0.1, 0.3, 1.5, 3 and 10 mg/kg. In the dose-escalation cohort, roughly 80% of patients were male, and the mean age was around 60 years, with a range of about 23 to 85. Of the roughly 52 dose-escalation patients, hepatocellular carcinoma was present in around 20, melanoma in approximately 15, renal cell carcinoma in 9 and head and neck cancer in 9.

Deletion took 10 bases off V and 4 bases off J, with a span of 28 bases between the germline ends. Its CDR3 holds 17 amino acids, cysteine through phenylalanine. This entry keeps only the CDR3 DNA: 51 bases, framed from base 1. CDR1 and CDR2, looked up from the germline V gene (reference sequence), are LNHDA and SQIVND. The trial excluded patients who had a history of autoimmune disease or were on systemic immunosuppression. Peripheral blood for TCR sequencing was collected from all dose cohorts at baseline, on cycle 4 day 1, and on cycle 7 day 1. Samples came from an open-label, multicenter, first-in-human phase I dose-escalation trial of ivuxolimab. Adults with locally advanced or metastatic melanoma, renal cell, hepatocellular, or head and neck squamous cell carcinoma were enrolled in the trial. Before TCR sequencing, CD4+ T cells and CD8+ T cells were sorted from peripheral blood as separate populations.

What the authors observed across the whole study: At doses of 0.1 to 3.0 mg/kg, clonal expansion of both CD4+ and CD8+ T cells in blood was seen between baseline and week 6. In the 0.1-3.0 mg/kg groups, partial responders had among the lowest normalized peripheral clonal expansion, particularly in CD8+ T cells. On average, CD8+ T cells showed more expanded clones than CD4+ T cells after ivuxolimab. Low levels of normalized T-cell clonal expansion were also seen in some patients who did not respond. The antigen specificity of the peripheral T cells that underwent clonal expansion was not determined.

About this clone itself: Its recognized antigen is unknown. No clone much larger than this one lies a single base away; base qualities are absent.

For sequencing of the TCRbeta CDR3 region, genomic DNA was extracted from the sorted cells. The immunoSEQ Assay was used to sequence the TCRbeta CDR3 regions. In TCRdb, the immuneACCESS table is reduced to in-frame sequences with V and J assigned. These tables do not hold every clone; where another copy was compared, an unresolved V gene accounts for under half, and the others remain unexplained. Within this sample are about 43,000 clones, with approximately 84% of them counted one time only. Jointly, the top ten make up about 16% of the sample. The TCR originated in an adult with an advanced solid tumor such as melanoma, head and neck, liver or kidney cancer. The sequencing used CD4+ or CD8+ T cells sorted from blood, collected in a trial of the OX40 agonist ivuxolimab. Recombination connected TRBV19 to TRBJ1-2; a tentative D call is TRBD1 (5 bases match). The nucleotides are TGTGCCACATCCCGGGAGGCAGGGAAATTCCTTGGCTATGGCTACACCTTC. The translation is CATSREAGKFLGYGYTF.